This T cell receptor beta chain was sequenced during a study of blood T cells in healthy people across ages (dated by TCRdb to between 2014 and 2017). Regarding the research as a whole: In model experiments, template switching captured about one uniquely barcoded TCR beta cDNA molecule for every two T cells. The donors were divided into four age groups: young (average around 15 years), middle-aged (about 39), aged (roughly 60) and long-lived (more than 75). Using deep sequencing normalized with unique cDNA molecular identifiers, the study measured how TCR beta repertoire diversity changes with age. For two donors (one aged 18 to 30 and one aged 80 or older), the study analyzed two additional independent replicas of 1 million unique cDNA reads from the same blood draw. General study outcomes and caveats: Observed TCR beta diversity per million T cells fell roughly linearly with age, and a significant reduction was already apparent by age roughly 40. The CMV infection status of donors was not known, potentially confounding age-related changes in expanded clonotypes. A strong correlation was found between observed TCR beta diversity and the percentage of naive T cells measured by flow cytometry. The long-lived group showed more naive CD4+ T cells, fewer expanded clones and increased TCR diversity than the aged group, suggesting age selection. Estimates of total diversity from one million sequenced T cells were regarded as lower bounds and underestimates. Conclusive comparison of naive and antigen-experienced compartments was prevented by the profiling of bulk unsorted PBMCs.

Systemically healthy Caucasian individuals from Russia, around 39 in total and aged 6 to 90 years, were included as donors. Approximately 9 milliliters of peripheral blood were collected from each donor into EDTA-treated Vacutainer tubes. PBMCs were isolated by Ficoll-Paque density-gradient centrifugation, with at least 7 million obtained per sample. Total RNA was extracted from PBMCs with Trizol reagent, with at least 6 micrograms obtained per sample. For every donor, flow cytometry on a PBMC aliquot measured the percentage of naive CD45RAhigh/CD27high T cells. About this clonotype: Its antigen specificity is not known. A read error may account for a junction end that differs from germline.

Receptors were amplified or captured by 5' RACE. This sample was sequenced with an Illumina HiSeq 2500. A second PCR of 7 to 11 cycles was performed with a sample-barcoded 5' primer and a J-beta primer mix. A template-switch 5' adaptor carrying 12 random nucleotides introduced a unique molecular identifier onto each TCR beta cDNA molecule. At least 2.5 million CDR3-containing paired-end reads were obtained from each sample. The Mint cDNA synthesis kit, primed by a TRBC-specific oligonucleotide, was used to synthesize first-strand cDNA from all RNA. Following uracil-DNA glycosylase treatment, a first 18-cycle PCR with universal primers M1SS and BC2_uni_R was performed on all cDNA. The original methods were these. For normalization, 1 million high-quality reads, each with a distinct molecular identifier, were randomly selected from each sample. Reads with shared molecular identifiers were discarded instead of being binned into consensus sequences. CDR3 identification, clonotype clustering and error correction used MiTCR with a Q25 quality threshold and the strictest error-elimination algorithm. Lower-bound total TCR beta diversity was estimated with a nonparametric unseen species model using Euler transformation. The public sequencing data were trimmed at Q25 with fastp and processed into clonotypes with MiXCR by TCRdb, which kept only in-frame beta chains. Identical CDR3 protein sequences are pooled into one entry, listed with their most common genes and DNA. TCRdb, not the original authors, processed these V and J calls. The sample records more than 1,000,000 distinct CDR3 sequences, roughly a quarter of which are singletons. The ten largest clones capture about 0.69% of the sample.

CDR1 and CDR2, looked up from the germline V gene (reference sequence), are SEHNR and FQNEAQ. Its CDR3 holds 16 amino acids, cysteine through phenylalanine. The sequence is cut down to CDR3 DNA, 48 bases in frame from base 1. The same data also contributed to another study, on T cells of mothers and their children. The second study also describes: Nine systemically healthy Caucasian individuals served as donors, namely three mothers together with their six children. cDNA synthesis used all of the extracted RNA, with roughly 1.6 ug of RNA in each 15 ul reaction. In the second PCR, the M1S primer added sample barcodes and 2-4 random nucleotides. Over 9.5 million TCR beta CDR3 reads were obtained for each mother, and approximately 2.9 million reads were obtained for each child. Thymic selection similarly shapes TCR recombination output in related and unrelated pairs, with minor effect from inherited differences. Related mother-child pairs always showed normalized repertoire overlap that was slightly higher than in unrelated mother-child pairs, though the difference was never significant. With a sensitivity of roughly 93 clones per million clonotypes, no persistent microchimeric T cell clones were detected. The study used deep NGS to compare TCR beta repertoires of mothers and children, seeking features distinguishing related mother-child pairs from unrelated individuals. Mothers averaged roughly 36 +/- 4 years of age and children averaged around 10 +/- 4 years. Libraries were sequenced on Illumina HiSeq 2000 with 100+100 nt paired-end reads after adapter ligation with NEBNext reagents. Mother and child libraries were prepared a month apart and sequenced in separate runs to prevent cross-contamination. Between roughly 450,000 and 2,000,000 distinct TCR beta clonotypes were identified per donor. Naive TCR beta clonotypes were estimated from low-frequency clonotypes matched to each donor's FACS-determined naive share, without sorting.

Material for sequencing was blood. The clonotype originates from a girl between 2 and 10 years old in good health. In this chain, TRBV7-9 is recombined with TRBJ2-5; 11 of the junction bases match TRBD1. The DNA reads TGTGCCGGCAGCACACCGGACAGGGGGCATCAAGAGACCCAGTACTTC. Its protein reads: CAGSTPDRGHQETQYF.